This T cell receptor beta chain was captured in a study of blood T cell repertoires in COVID-19. Researchers sorted participants into cohorts using their self-reported clinical history. Data came from immunoSEQ multiplex PCR; TCRdb stores just in-frame clones and leaves some out. The table lists roughly 220,000 clones, 70% to 85% of them singletons. The CDR3 runs 16 residues. V dropped 0 bases and J dropped 5 bases, with 16 bases sitting between them. From germline, CDR1 is MNHNS and CDR2 SASEGT. The sample holds one count of this clone. The rearrangement links TRBV6-1 to TRBJ1-1; unclear D gene. This clonotype was sampled from a man between 35 and 55 years old who had recovered from COVID-19. What was sequenced was PBMCs or T cells enriched from blood (not recorded which). CDR3 protein: CASSEARSRSGTEAFF. CDR3 sequence (DNA): TGTGCCAGCAGTGAAGCGCGAAGCAGGTCGGGAACTGAAGCTTTCTTT.